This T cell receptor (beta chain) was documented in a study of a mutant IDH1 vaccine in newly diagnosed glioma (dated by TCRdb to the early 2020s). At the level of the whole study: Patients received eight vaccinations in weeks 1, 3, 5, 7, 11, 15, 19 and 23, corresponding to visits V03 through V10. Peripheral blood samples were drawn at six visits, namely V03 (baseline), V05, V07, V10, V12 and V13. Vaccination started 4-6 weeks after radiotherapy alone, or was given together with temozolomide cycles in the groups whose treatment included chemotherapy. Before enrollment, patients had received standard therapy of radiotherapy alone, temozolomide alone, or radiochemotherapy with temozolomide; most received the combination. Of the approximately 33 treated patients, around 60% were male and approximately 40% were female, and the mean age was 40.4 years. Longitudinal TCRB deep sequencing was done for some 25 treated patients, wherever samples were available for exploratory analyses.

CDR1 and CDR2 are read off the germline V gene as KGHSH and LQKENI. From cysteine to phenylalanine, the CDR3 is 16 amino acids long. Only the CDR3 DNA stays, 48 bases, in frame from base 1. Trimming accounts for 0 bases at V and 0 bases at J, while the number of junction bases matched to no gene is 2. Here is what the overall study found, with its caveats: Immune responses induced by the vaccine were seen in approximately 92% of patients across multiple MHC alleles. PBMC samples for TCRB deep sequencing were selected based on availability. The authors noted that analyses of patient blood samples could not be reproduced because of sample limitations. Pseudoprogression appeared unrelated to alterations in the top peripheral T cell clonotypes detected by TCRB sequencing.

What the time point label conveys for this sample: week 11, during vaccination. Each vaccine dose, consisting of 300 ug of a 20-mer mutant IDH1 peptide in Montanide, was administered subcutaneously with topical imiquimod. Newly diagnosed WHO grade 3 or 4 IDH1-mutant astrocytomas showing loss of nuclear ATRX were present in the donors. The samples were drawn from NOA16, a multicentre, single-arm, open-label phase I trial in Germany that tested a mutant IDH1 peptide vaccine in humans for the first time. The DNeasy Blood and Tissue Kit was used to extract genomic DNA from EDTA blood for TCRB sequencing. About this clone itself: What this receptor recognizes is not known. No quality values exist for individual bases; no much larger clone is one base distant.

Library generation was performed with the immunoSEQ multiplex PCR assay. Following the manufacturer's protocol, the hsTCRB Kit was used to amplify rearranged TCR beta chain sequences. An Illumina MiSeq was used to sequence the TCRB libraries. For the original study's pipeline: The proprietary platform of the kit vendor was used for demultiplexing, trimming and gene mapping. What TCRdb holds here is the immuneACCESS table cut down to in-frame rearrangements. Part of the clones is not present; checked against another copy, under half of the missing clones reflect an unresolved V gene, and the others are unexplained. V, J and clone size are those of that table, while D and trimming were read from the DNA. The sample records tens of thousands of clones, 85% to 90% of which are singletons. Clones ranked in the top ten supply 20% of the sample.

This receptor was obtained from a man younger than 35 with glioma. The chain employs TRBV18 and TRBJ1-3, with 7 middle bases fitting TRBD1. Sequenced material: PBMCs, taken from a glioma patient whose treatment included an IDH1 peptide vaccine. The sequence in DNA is TGTGCCAGCTCACCACCGGACAGGAGCTCTGGAAACACCATATATTTT. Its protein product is CASSPPDRSSGNTIYF.